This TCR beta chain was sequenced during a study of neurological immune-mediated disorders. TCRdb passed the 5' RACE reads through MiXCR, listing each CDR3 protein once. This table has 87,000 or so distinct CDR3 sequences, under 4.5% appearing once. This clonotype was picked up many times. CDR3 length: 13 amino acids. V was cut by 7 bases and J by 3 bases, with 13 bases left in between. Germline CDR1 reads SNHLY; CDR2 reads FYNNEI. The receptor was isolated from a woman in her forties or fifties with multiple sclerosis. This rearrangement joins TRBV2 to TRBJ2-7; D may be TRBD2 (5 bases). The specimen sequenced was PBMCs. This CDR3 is CASNTDLGYEQYF. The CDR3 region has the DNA TGTGCCAGCAATACGGACTTGGGCTACGAGCAGTACTTC.